This entry is about one T cell receptor beta chain. Antigen unknown. V dropped 0 bases and J dropped 0 bases, with 12 bases sitting between them. The CDR3 totals 15 residues. Per the germline V gene, CDR1 is GTSNPN and CDR2 is SVGIG (reference sequence). This entry is derived from a study of T cell responses to AZD1222 COVID-19 vaccine. The data were produced by immunoSEQ multiplex PCR, yet TCRdb's version contains in-frame clones alone and is incomplete. The repertoire holds some 150,000 clones, with roughly 93% as singletons. Study results and caveats: No day 14 peak samples; only post-peak repertoires were characterized. Regions left unmutated in variants are reportedly the target of nearly half of spike-specific TCRs.

This sample comprised peripheral blood, obtained on day 0 of AZD1222 vaccination. This clonotype was sampled from an adult in good health. The V call is TRBV30, the J call TRBJ2-7, with D hard to call. The CDR3 is CAWSVGVSSSYEQYF. Written as DNA, the CDR3 is TGTGCCTGGAGTGTGGGTGTATCCAGCTCCTACGAGCAGTACTTC.